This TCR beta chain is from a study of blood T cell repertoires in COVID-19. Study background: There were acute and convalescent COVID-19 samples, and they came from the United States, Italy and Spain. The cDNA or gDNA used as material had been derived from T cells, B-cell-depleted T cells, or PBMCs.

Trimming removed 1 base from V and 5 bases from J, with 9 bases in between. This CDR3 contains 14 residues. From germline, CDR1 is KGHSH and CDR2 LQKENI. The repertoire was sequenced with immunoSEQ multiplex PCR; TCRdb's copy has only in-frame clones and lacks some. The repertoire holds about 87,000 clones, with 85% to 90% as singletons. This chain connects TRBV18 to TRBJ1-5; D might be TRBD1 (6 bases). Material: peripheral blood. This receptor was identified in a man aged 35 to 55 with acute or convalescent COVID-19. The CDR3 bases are TGTGCCAGCTCACCACTCAAGGGGGATCAGCCCCAGCATTTT. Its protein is CASSPLKGDQPQHF. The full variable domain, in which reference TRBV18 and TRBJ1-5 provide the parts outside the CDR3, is NAGVMQNPRHLVRRRGQEARLRCSPMKGHSHVYWYRQLPEEGLKFMVYLQKENIIDESGMPKERFSAEFPKEGPSILRIQQVVRGDSAAYFCASSPLKGDQPQHFGDGTRLSIL.